The 9 T cell receptor beta chains below all came from one sample that was sequenced in a study of cytomegalovirus exposure and HLA in healthy donors. Assay used: immunoSEQ multiplex PCR; TCRdb lists only in-frame clones, some missing. There are about 190,000 clones in the sample; roughly 83% occur only once, and around 1.6% lies in the top ten. Sequencing input: PBMCs. The receptor source for this set is a woman under 30 in good health and CMV-seronegative.

This clone appeared a single time. The V and J genes are TRBV14 and TRBJ2-3; 14 nucleotides line up with TRBD2. Trimming took 4 bases from V and 4 from J; bases not matched to a gene: 4. The CDR3 runs to 16 residues. CDR1 is SGHDN, CDR2 FVKESK, per germline. CDR3 nucleotides: TGTGCCAGCAGCCCGGGACTAGCGGGAGTGGCAGATACGCAGTATTTT. This encodes CASSPGLAGVADTQYF.

In its sample, this clone was seen a few times. The genes are TRBV2 and TRBJ1-5; D ambiguous. The CDR3 covers 14 residues. V shed 4 bases and J shed 2 bases, with 9 bases lying between them. Germline V CDR1 and CDR2: SNHLY, FYNNEI. The CDR3: CASSVEGGNQPQHF. CDR3 coding DNA: TGTGCCAGCAGTGTTGAGGGCGGCAATCAGCCCCAGCATTTT. The complete variable domain, with remaining parts taken from reference TRBV2 and TRBJ1-5, reads EPEVTQTPSHQVTQMGQEVILRCVPISNHLYFYWYRQILGQKVEFLVSFYNNEISEKSEIFDDQFSVERPDGSNFTLKIRSTKLEDSAMYFCASSVEGGNQPQHFGDGTRLSIL.

The genes are TRBV2 and TRBJ2-2; 8 bases agree with TRBD2. J gave up 5 bases and V 7 bases, and 6 bases lay outside the gene matches. The CDR3 contains 14 residues. Per germline, CDR1 SNHLY and CDR2 FYNNEI. The CDR3 nucleotides read TGTGCCAGCATTGCGGGAGGAGGAACCGGGGAGCTGTTTTTT. Residues: CASIAGGGTGELFF.

This chain links TRBV2 with TRBJ1-4; TRBD1 aligns across 9 bases. The V segment lost 4 bases and the J segment 4 bases; nucleotides outside the gene matches: 4. Germline V gene data show CDR1 as SNHLY and CDR2 as FYNNEI. The CDR3 totals 15 residues. CDR3 nucleotides: TGTGCCAGCAGTGTTACAGGGGGCCTTAATGAAAAACTGTTTTTT. Translating it yields CASSVTGGLNEKLFF.

This rearrangement joins TRBV28 to TRBJ1-1, with a weak D call TRBD1 (6 bases). Trimming left V 5 bases short and J 3 bases short, with 7 bases between. Looked up from germline, CDR1 is MDHEN and CDR2 is SYDVKM. The length of the CDR3 is 12 residues. CDR3 DNA sequence: TGTGCCAGCAGTGGACAGTACACTGAAGCTTTCTTT. Protein: CASSGQYTEAFF.

The chain employs TRBV27 and TRBJ2-7; D might be TRBD1 (6 bases). Trimming left V 6 bases short and J 0 bases short, with 12 bases between. CDR1 is MNHEY and CDR2 is SMNVEV in the germline V gene (reference sequence). This CDR3 comprises 14 residues. DNA of the CDR3: TGTGCCAGCAGGAAACAGGGAAGCTCCTACGAGCAGTACTTC. Its translation is CASRKQGSSYEQYF.

The chain is built from TRBV7-3 and TRBJ2-7, with 9 bases matching TRBD1. CDR3 length equals 15 residues. Germline V gene sequence: CDR1 SGHTA, CDR2 FQGTGA. V dropped 5 bases and J dropped 3; count of bases not matched to a gene: 8. CDR3 in DNA: TGTGCCAGCAGCCACTTCGGGACAGGGAACTACGAGCAGTACTTC. Protein: CASSHFGTGNYEQYF.

A few counts support this clone. In DNA, the CDR3 is TGTGCCAGCAGCTCGCGGGAGGGAAACGGGGACGAGACCCAGTACTTC. This translates into CASSSREGNGDETQYF. The genes are TRBV7-7 and TRBJ2-5, with 9 bases aligning to TRBD2. Trimming removed 4 bases from V and 5 bases from J; junction bases left unmatched: 11. Germline CDR1 and CDR2: SSHAT and FNYEAQ (reference sequence). This CDR3 contains 16 residues.

The chain is built from TRBV5-6 and TRBJ2-4; D is possibly TRBD2 (6 bases). CDR1 and CDR2 (germline): SGHDT, YYEEEE. The CDR3 loop spans 15 amino acids. Trimming removed 4 bases from V and 0 bases from J, with 11 bases in between. The CDR3 DNA follows: TGTGCCAGCAGCCATAGCGGACTAGCCAAAAACATTCAGTACTTC. It codes for CASSHSGLAKNIQYF.